The 2 T cell receptor beta chains presented below share a single source sample, sequenced in a study of identical twins. TCRdb itself ran the 5' RACE reads through MiXCR, one entry per CDR3 protein. Found here are 500,000 to 550,000 distinct CDR3 sequences, approximately 20% of them singletons; the top ten hold around 0.47%. The same specimen was also included in a second study, on yellow fever vaccine responses in identical twins.

Sequencing was done on a sample of CD4+ T cells sorted from blood. The receptors stem from a woman younger than 30 in good health.

The chain has TRBV12-3 or TRBV12-4 and TRBJ2-1; D possibly matches TRBD1 or TRBD2 (6 bases each). Trimming pared 3 bases from V and 7 bases from J, leaving 19 bases between. CDR3 length equals 16 residues. DNA of the CDR3: TGTGCCAGCAGTTTGGGCGCGGGACACCCTTCTAATGAGCAGTTCTTC. Its translation is CASSLGAGHPSNEQFF.

V and J are TRBV7-9 and TRBJ2-2; weak D call: TRBD1 (6 bases). Germline loops: CDR1 SEHNR, CDR2 FQNEAQ (reference sequence). V was pared by 5 bases and J by 7 bases, with 11 bases between. This CDR3 has 13 amino acids. The CDR3 protein is CASSPHRDGELFF. The CDR3 region has the DNA TGTGCCAGCAGCCCTCACAGGGACGGGGAGCTGTTTTTT. Full variable domain (remainder filled in from reference TRBV7-9 and TRBJ2-2): DTGVSQNPRHKITKRGQNVTFRCDPISEHNRLYWYRQTLGQGPEFLTYFQNEAQLEKSRLLSDRFSAERPKGSFSTLEIQRTEQGDSAMYLCASSPHRDGELFFGEGSRLTVL.